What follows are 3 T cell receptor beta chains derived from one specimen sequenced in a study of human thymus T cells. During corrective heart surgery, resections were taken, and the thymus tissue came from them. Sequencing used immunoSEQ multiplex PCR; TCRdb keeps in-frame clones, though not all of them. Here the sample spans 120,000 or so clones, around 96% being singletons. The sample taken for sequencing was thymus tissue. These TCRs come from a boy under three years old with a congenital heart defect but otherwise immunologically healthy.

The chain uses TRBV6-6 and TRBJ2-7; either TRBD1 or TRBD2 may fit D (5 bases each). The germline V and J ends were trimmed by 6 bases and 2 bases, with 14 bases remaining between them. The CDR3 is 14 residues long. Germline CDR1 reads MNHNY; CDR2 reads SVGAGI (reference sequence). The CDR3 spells CASSPRGGPYEQYF. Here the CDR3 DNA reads TGTGCCAGCAGCCCACGGGGCGGCCCCTACGAGCAGTACTTC.

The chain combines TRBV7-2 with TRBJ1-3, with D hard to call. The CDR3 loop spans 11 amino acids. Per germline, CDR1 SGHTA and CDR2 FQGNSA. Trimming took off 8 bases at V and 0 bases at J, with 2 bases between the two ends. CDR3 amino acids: CASRSGNTIYF. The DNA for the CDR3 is TGTGCCAGCCGCTCTGGAAACACCATATATTTT.

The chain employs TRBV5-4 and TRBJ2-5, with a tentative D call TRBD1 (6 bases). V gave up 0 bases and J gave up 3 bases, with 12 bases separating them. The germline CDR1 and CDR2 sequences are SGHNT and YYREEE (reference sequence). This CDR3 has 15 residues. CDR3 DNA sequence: TGTGCCAGCAGCTTGGCCCCGACAGGCGAAGAGACCCAGTACTTC. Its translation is CASSLAPTGEETQYF.